What follows is one T cell receptor beta chain and its context. Its target is unknown. V was trimmed by 1 base and J by 7 bases, leaving 14 bases between them. CDR1 is SGHVS and CDR2 is FQNEAQ in the germline V gene. This CDR3 has 15 amino acids. The sample is drawn from a study of shared clonotypes between healthy human individuals. Study-wide findings and caveats: Depth was large, yet rarefaction showed that sorted-subset sequencing was incomplete.

Profiling relied on immunoSEQ multiplex PCR, and the TCRdb table lists in-frame clones only, not all of them. The sample holds some 2,500,000 clones, around 92% seen once. This TCR came from a man aged 18 to 29 in good health. Some clones in this sample may be carry-over from other donors' samples. The chain couples TRBV7-8 to TRBJ1-5, with D hard to call. Sequenced: naive CD4+ T cells from PBMCs. Noted subset: CD45RA+ positively selected. CDR3 amino acids: CASSLERAVDQPQHF. The DNA for the CDR3 is TGTGCCAGCAGCTTAGAGAGGGCTGTCGACCAGCCCCAGCATTTT.